This T cell receptor (beta chain) emerged from a study of blood T cell repertoires in COVID-19 (dated by TCRdb to 2020 to 2021). At the level of the whole study: The collaborator samples originated in the United States, Italy and Spain and spanned the acute and convalescent phases of COVID-19. The material from the prospective study consisted of cDNA or gDNA derived from T cells, B-cell-depleted T cells, or PBMCs. The samples were drawn from the first 160 participants of the ongoing ImmuneRACE study and from about 1,200 subjects provided by 6 global collaborators. Subjects who had been exposed to COVID-19, were actively infected with it, or had recovered from it provided the deeply sampled blood TCRbeta repertoires that made up the dataset. Where available, HLA class I and class II types were taken from metadata supplied by the sample provider and were not determined by assay-based typing. The repertoires were released in a freely available public database meant as a resource for research on the immune response to SARS-CoV-2. Sample metadata almost always included a de-identified subject ID, COVID-19 status, age in years and sex. Study-wide findings and limitations: The quantity of clinical and demographic metadata differed by source and by participant and was supplied without curation.

TCRbeta CDR3 regions were amplified from genomic DNA by means of the immunoSEQ Assay, a bias-controlled multiplex PCR. Per the original workflow: Nucleated cell counts per sample were estimated from amplification of reference gene primers within the assay. To quantify the absolute abundance of each unique TCRbeta CDR3 rearrangement, sequence reads were collapsed and filtered. Productive Simpson clonality was computed per sample as the square root of Simpson's diversity index over productive rearrangements. TCRdb carries this immuneACCESS record with in-frame sequences only. Its versions omit some clonotypes, under half of them owing to an unresolved V gene in the studies checked, with the rest unexplained. V and J calls and clone size follow that table, whereas D and trimming were derived from the DNA. This sample holds about 160,000 clones; 85% were observed only once. The ten most abundant clones make up roughly 1% of the sample.

The germline V gene provides CDR1 LGHNA and CDR2 YSLEER. The CDR3, cysteine through phenylalanine, is 17 amino acids long. Only the CDR3 portion is preserved as DNA: 51 bases, with reading frame beginning at the first base. Trimming leaves V shorter by 1 base and J shorter by 4 bases, with the junction holding 5 bases beyond the gene matches. As concerns this clone: There is no known antigen for this receptor. Qualities for individual bases were not recorded, and no much larger clone is one base off.

The collaborating institutions used their own protocols to collect whole blood in K2EDTA tubes. Collaborator samples were shipped for TCRbeta analysis as frozen whole blood, isolated PBMCs, or DNA extracted from either sample type. The chain couples TRBV4-3 to TRBJ2-1, with 12 central nucleotides matching TRBD2. This sequence originates from a man aged 35 to 55 with acute or convalescent COVID-19. The specimen was peripheral blood. The DNA sequence is given as TGCGCCAGCAGCCAAGTTACTAGCGGGGGGCCGTACAATGAGCAGTTCTTC. Its protein is CASSQVTSGGPYNEQFF.